The 8 T cell receptor beta chains listed next were all sequenced from one sample in a study of T cells after yellow fever vaccination. Via MiXCR, TCRdb re-called the 5' RACE reads, giving one row per CDR3 protein. The sample shows fewer than 150,000 distinct CDR3 sequences, 7.7% of them seen only once. The material sequenced was CD4+ T cells sorted from PBMCs, taken 5 days after the yellow fever booster vaccination. Receptors were obtained from a man under 40 who received the YFV17D yellow fever vaccine.

This clonotype was detected many times. V is TRBV5-1 and J is TRBJ1-1; D is unresolved. The CDR3 covers 16 residues. Germline V gives CDR1 SGHRS, CDR2 YFSETQ. The V gene lost 3 bases and the J gene lost 2 bases, with 17 bases spanning the gap. CDR3 sequence reads: CASSSRATGGNTEAFF. The CDR3 DNA reads TGCGCCAGCAGCTCCCGGGCGACGGGAGGAAACACTGAAGCTTTCTTT.

Worth noting for this clonotype: Possible read error: a much larger clone is one base away. The gene calls are TRBV6-4 and TRBJ2-2; a weak D match, TRBD1 (5 bases). The ends were cut back, 8 bases at V and 1 base at J, with 14 bases in the middle. This CDR3 is built from 15 residues. Germline V lookup: CDR1 MRHNA, CDR2 SNTAGT. DNA for the CDR3: TGTGCCAGCCCCGCATGGACACAGAACACCGGGGAGCTGTTTTTT. Protein: CASPAWTQNTGELFF.

This clonotype was seen many times. The chain has TRBV24-1 and TRBJ2-2; D is ambiguous. The CDR3 has 13 amino acids. The germline V and J ends were trimmed by 4 bases and 6 bases, with 8 bases remaining between them. The germline V gene has CDR1 KGHDR and CDR2 SFDVKD. The CDR3 DNA sequence: TGTGCCACCAGTGACTCCCCCCCCGGGGAGCTGTTTTTT. This codes for CATSDSPPGELFF.

This clonotype was detected many times. The chain combines TRBV15 with TRBJ1-2; the D gene is possibly TRBD1 (5 bases). Looked up from germline, CDR1 is LNHNV and CDR2 is YYDKDF (reference sequence). Trimming took 0 bases from V and 5 from J, leaving 13 bases between them. The CDR3 totals 15 residues. The CDR3 region is CATSRETRAGYGYTF. In DNA form, the CDR3 reads TGTGCCACCAGCAGAGAGACTCGAGCAGGGTATGGCTACACCTTC. The variable domain in full, with the rest retrieved from reference TRBV15 and TRBJ1-2, is DAMVIQNPRYQVTQFGKPVTLSCSQTLNHNVMYWYQQKSSQAPKLLFHYYDKDFNNEADTPDNFQSRRPNTSFCFLDIRSPGLGDTAMYLCATSRETRAGYGYTFGSGTRLTVV.

This clonotype has a count of ten or more. V is TRBV12-3 or TRBV12-4 and J is TRBJ2-1; unclear D gene. The CDR3 sequence is 13 residues long. V lost 3 bases to trimming and J lost 7 bases, with 10 bases between them. The CDR3 spells CASSFIGGNEQFF. CDR3 coding DNA: TGTGCCAGCAGTTTTATTGGTGGAAATGAGCAGTTCTTC.

This clonotype was seen at least ten times. The V and J genes are TRBV5-1 and TRBJ1-4; perhaps TRBD1 as D (5 bases). The CDR3 totals 14 residues. Germline values: CDR1 SGHRS, CDR2 YFSETQ. Deletions cut 4 bases from V and 4 bases from J, with 11 bases between. The CDR3 sequence: CASSQGRGNEKLFF. Here the CDR3 DNA reads TGCGCCAGCAGCCAGGGACGGGGTAATGAAAAACTGTTTTTT.

This clonotype has ten or more counts. CDR3 residues: CASSLDRNEKLFF. The CDR3 DNA sequence: TGTGCCAGCAGCTTGGACAGAAATGAAAAACTGTTTTTT. J is TRBJ1-4 and V is TRBV5-6, with D unclear. Germline V CDR1 and CDR2: SGHDT, YYEEEE. The CDR3 length is 13 residues. V lost 0 bases and J 5 bases, leaving 5 bases between the germline ends.

V usage is TRBV18 and J usage is TRBJ2-7; 9 bases fit TRBD2. The CDR3 sequence is 15 residues long. The V segment lost 3 bases and the J segment 5 bases; nucleotides outside the gene matches: 8. Germline V gene data show CDR1 as KGHSH and CDR2 as LQKENI. The CDR3 region is CASSPLSGRTDEQYF. The CDR3 DNA follows: TGTGCCAGCTCACCCCTGAGCGGGAGGACCGACGAGCAGTACTTC.